This T cell receptor (beta chain) was sequenced for a study of blood T cell repertoires in COVID-19. On the study more broadly: Italy, Spain and the United States were the sources of the convalescent and acute COVID-19 samples. T cells, B-cell-depleted T cells, or PBMCs supplied cDNA or gDNA.

TCRdb keeps only in-frame clones here, not all; method: immunoSEQ multiplex PCR. In the table there are 200,000 or so clones, around nine tenths of which are singletons. Germline V gene lookup returns CDR1 SGHTA and CDR2 FQGNSA. The ends lost 6 bases at V and 6 bases at J; junction bases unmatched: 11. The CDR3 is 15 amino acids. The sequencing sample was made of peripheral blood. V gene TRBV7-2 combines with J gene TRBJ2-1, with 7 bases that match TRBD2. This receptor was identified in a man aged 55-75 years with acute or convalescent COVID-19. The CDR3 DNA reads as TGTGCCAGCAGTCTAGCGGTTCTTAGCCCCAATGAGCAGTTCTTC. Translation: CASSLAVLSPNEQFF.